This TCR beta chain emerged from a study of patients and donors after allogeneic stem cell transplantation (dated by TCRdb to the early 2020s). In regard to this clonotype: Its binding antigen is unknown. The record has no base qualities; no much larger clone is one base away.

Trimming removed 1 base from V and 8 bases from J; the gene matches leave 4 bases unexplained. The CDR3, cysteine through phenylalanine, is 15 amino acids long. Here the CDR3 DNA is all that survives: 45 bases in frame from base 1. The protocol used for the library was RT-PCR. The instrument given in TCRdb is NextSeq 550. The public reads were reanalyzed by TCRdb: fastp trimming at Q25, MiXCR alignment, in-frame beta chains only. A single entry per CDR3 protein holds the most common genes and DNA from its merged rows. In this sample the table shows about a million distinct CDR3 sequences, roughly 17% of which occur a single time. The ten largest clones capture 6% of the sample.

Sequencing was performed on blood, either unsorted or a sorted T cell fraction (not recorded which). The sequence came from a human donor who was either an allogeneic HSCT recipient or a stem cell or donor lymphocyte infusion donor (not recorded which). It is not recorded whose cells these are; they may come from a transplant donor. Recombination connected TRBV12-3 or TRBV12-4 to TRBJ2-6; a stretch of 8 junction bases matches TRBD1. The DNA sequence follows: TGTGCCAGCAGTTTAGGGGACAGGAGGTCCAACGTCCTGACTTTC. It specifies CASSLGDRRSNVLTF.